These T cell receptor beta chains were read from a single sample in a study of blood T cell repertoires in COVID-19. Profiling relied on immunoSEQ multiplex PCR, and the TCRdb table lists in-frame clones only, not all of them. The table shows a few hundred thousand clones, with nearly 90% occurring only once. Sequencing input: peripheral blood. The source is a woman aged 30 to 39 with COVID-19, enrolled during active disease. Each CDR3 is given with its conserved first and last residue. The order of the fields is J gene, V gene, clone size, D gene, CDR3 DNA, CDR3 protein. A D gene is named only where the DNA matches it firmly. For some rows the clone size is stated as once, few or many, or as a class when expanded; others skip it.

J: TRBJ1-2
V: TRBV15
size: few
D: NA
DNA: TGTGCCACCAGCAGAGATTTGAGTGGCCTTAAGAAGAGGAACTATGGCTACACCTTC
CDR3: CATSRDLSGLKKRNYGYTF

J: TRBJ1-2
V: TRBV12-5
size: NA
D: NA
DNA: TGTGCTAGTGGTACCCCCGGTTTGTTTAACGGCTACACCTTC
CDR3: CASGTPGLFNGYTF

J: TRBJ1-2
V: TRBV2
size: NA
D: NA
DNA: TGTGCCAGCAAAAGAGCCTACTATGGCTACACCTTC
CDR3: CASKRAYYGYTF

J: TRBJ1-5
V: TRBV3-1/TRBV3-2
size: few
D: NA
DNA: TGTGCCAGCAGCCAAGAGGTCGCAGGGCCCCAGCATTTT
CDR3: CASSQEVAGPQHF

J: TRBJ1-1
V: TRBV11-2
size: NA
D: NA
DNA: TGTGCCAGCAGCTTAGTTTCGGTGAACACTGAAGCTTTCTTT
CDR3: CASSLVSVNTEAFF

J: TRBJ2-7
V: TRBV2
size: NA
D: NA
DNA: TGTGCCAGCAGTGGGGTCCAGGGGATCCTCTCCTACGAGCAGTACTTC
CDR3: CASSGVQGILSYEQYF

J: TRBJ2-3
V: TRBV11-2
size: NA
D: NA
DNA: TGTGCCAGCACCTTAGAGGGGCTTAGCACAGATACGCAGTATTTT
CDR3: CASTLEGLSTDTQYF

J: TRBJ1-2
V: TRBV19
size: NA
D: TRBD1
DNA: TGTGCCATAGCGGACAGGGAGAACTATGGCTACACCTTC
CDR3: CAIADRENYGYTF

J: TRBJ2-1
V: TRBV4-1
size: NA
D: TRBD1
DNA: TGCGCCAGCAGCCAACCCGGACAGGACCAATTGTTCTTC
CDR3: CASSQPGQDQLFF

J: TRBJ2-2
V: TRBV5-8
size: NA
D: TRBD1
DNA: TGTGCCAGCAGACGACAGGGGGCTTTGGGGGAGCTGTTTTTT
CDR3: CASRRQGALGELFF

J: TRBJ1-5
V: TRBV27
size: NA
D: NA
DNA: TGTGCCAGCAGTTTAAGGGGGTGGGGTCAGCCCCAGCATTTT
CDR3: CASSLRGWGQPQHF

J: TRBJ1-1
V: TRBV7-9
size: few
D: TRBD1
DNA: TGTGCCAGCAGCTCAACAGGGGGGTCCACTGAAGCTTTCTTT
CDR3: CASSSTGGSTEAFF

J: TRBJ1-6
V: TRBV25-1
size: NA
D: NA
DNA: TGTGCCAGCAGTGGAATGACTCCCCCCAATTCACCCCTCCACTTT
CDR3: CASSGMTPPNSPLHF

J: TRBJ1-4
V: TRBV19
size: few
D: NA
DNA: TGTGCCAGTAGTCCCGGGGAGGGGCGAAATGAAAAACTGTTTTTT
CDR3: CASSPGEGRNEKLFF

J: TRBJ1-1
V: TRBV24-1
size: NA
D: TRBD1
DNA: TGTGCCACCAGTGCCTCAGGGACAGCTGAAGCTTTCTTT
CDR3: CATSASGTAEAFF